The 27 T cell receptor beta chains given below trace back to one sample, sequenced in a study of Ad26.COV2.S vaccination and SARS-CoV-2 variants (dated by TCRdb to about 2021). The sample's treatment or condition label, decoded: roughly 20 received Ad26.COV2.S at low or high dose, single or two shots; about 5 received placebo; per-sample allocation not given. Repertoires of vaccine and placebo recipients were sequenced from samples collected on day 63 after the first injection. The library was made by the immunoSEQ multiplex PCR assay. Sourced from immuneACCESS, this table was stored by TCRdb with only in-frame sequences that have V and J called. A share of the clones is absent; for the studies checked, an unresolved V gene accounts for under half, and the remainder has no known explanation. The sample contains roughly 320,000 clones, about 82% of them found a single time. The ten largest clones take up roughly 2.1% of the sample.

The sequencing here drew on peripheral blood, taken in a trial of Ad26.COV2.S vaccine versus placebo. Receptors were obtained from a person between 18 and 65 years old who received the Ad26.COV2.S COVID-19 vaccine or a placebo.

The chain combines TRBV20-1 with TRBJ1-4; D perhaps matches TRBD1 (6 bases). Looked up from germline, CDR1 is DFQATT and CDR2 is SNEGSKA (reference sequence). V was trimmed by 3 bases and J by 5 bases, leaving 13 bases between them. The CDR3 totals 14 residues. CDR3 amino acids: CSASPRGNNEKLFF. CDR3 nucleotide sequence: TGCAGTGCTAGTCCAAGGGGGAACAATGAAAAACTGTTTTTT.

The chain recombines TRBV4-2 with TRBJ1-5, with 8 bases aligning to TRBD1. Per the germline V gene, CDR1 is LGHNA and CDR2 is YNFKEQ. The CDR3 length is 19 residues. The J segment lost 2 bases and the V segment lost 0 bases, leaving 12 bases of the junction unmatched. Here the CDR3 DNA reads TGTGCCAGCAGCCAAGATTCCGGGACAGGTTACGCCCGCAATCAGCCCCAGCATTTT. It is translated as CASSQDSGTGYARNQPQHF.

The gene calls are TRBV6-5 and TRBJ1-4, with TRBD1 matching over 8 bases. V lost 0 bases to trimming and J lost 8 bases; unmatched junction nucleotides: 8. Germline CDR1 is MNHEY and CDR2 is SVGAGI. This CDR3 comprises 16 residues. The CDR3 coding sequence is TGTGCCAGCAGTTACTCTGGAACAGGGGGGAGAGAAAAACTGTTTTTT. It codes for CASSYSGTGGREKLFF.

A word on this clone: The CDR3 carries no conserved terminal phenylalanine or tryptophan, so it likely arises from a read error. The limits of the CDR3 on the DNA are not certain, so only TCRdb's listed CDR3 is given. The rearrangement links TRBV6-1 to TRBJ2-7; the table's TRBD2 call for D was not verified on the DNA. The CDR3 is 13 amino acids in total, end residues counted. Germline V gene lookup returns CDR1 MNHNS and CDR2 SASEGT. CDR3 protein: CASTEGSSGVTSR.

The J gene is TRBJ1-4, the V gene TRBV19; D is possibly TRBD1 (6 bases). Trimming shortened V by 10 bases and J by 7 bases, and 13 bases separated the two germline ends. The length of the CDR3 is 12 residues. Germline CDR1 LNHDA, CDR2 SQIVND (reference sequence). This CDR3 is CATRTVSEKLFF. CDR3 in DNA: TGTGCCACCCGGACAGTTAGTGAAAAACTGTTTTTT.

The chain uses TRBV19 and TRBJ2-2, with D possibly matching TRBD2 (7 bases). V lost 8 bases to trimming and J lost 0 bases, with 16 bases between them. Germline V gene data show CDR1 as LNHDA and CDR2 as SQIVND (reference sequence). The CDR3 has 16 residues. The CDR3: CASRGRGPPNTGELFF. CDR3 bases: TGTGCCAGTCGGGGGCGGGGGCCTCCGAACACCGGGGAGCTGTTTTTT.

This rearrangement joins TRBV3-1 (or the pseudogene TRBV3-2) to TRBJ1-6; the D is unclear. This CDR3 spans 13 amino acids. The V end lost 0 bases, the J end lost 8 bases, and 5 bases lay between the germline ends. The germline gives CDR1 LGHDT, CDR2 YNNKEL (reference sequence). CDR3 region: CASSQDYYSPLHF. The CDR3 DNA follows: TGTGCCAGCAGCCAAGATTACTATTCACCCCTCCACTTT.

The chain carries TRBV18 and TRBJ2-1; D might be TRBD1 (6 bases). The CDR3 has 16 amino acids. CDR1 is KGHSH, CDR2 LQKENI, per germline. Trimming removed 2 bases at V and 0 bases at J, with 11 bases between. The CDR3 protein is CASSPSTGLSYNEQFF. The CDR3 coding sequence is TGTGCCAGCTCACCATCGACAGGCCTCTCCTACAATGAGCAGTTCTTC.

The chain employs TRBV9 and TRBJ2-7, with a tentative D call TRBD1 (6 bases). The CDR3 runs to 13 residues. Trimming shortened V by 0 bases and J by 4 bases, and 8 bases separated the two germline ends. The germline gives CDR1 SGDLS, CDR2 YYNGEE. The CDR3 coding sequence is TGTGCCAGCAGCGTAGATAGGGGGTACGAGCAGTACTTC. This sequence encodes CASSVDRGYEQYF.

The gene calls are TRBV7-3 and TRBJ2-2; D remains unclear. V was shortened by 2 bases and J by 7 bases, with 11 bases between the two germline ends. The CDR3 is 14 amino acids. Germline CDR1 reads SGHTA; CDR2 reads FQGTGA. In DNA, the CDR3 is TGTGCCAGCAGCTTAGGTCCCATAGGCGGGGAGCTGTTTTTT. It translates to CASSLGPIGGELFF.

The V call is TRBV11-2, the J call TRBJ2-2; D is possibly TRBD1 (7 bases). This CDR3 comprises 16 residues. Deletions cut 5 bases from V and 2 bases from J, with 15 bases between. The V gene's germline CDR1 is SGHAT and CDR2 FQNNGV. The CDR3 DNA follows: TGTGCCAGCAGCCACGGCAGGGGGGCTAACACCGGGGAGCTGTTTTTT. As protein: CASSHGRGANTGELFF.

J is TRBJ2-1 and V is TRBV5-1; 8 nucleotides line up with TRBD1. The germline gives CDR1 SGHRS, CDR2 YFSETQ. This CDR3 has 14 residues. Trimming removed 2 bases from V and 8 bases from J; junction bases left unmatched: 6. The CDR3 protein is CASSLADRVDEQFF. CDR3 coding DNA: TGCGCCAGCAGCTTAGCGGACAGGGTGGATGAGCAGTTCTTC.

The CDR3 spells CASSSGQGAKKEKLFF. In nucleotides, the CDR3 is TGTGCCAGCAGCTCAGGACAGGGGGCGAAAAAAGAAAAACTGTTTTTT. The chain recombines TRBV5-4 with TRBJ1-4; 11 bases agree with TRBD1. Per germline, CDR1 SGHNT and CDR2 YYREEE (reference sequence). Trimming at V came to 3 bases and at J to 8 bases, leaving 9 bases not matched to a gene. The CDR3 length is 16 residues.

The V gene is TRBV19, the J gene TRBJ1-5; D might be TRBD1 (6 bases). Germline V gene data show CDR1 as LNHDA and CDR2 as SQIVND (reference sequence). The CDR3 runs to 14 residues. The ends were cut back, 5 bases at V and 4 bases at J, with 12 bases in the middle. CDR3 in amino acids: CASSVSQGNQPQHF. Here the CDR3 DNA reads TGTGCCAGTAGTGTGTCACAGGGTAATCAGCCCCAGCATTTT.

This chain uses TRBV5-1 with TRBJ2-1; D is unclear. The CDR3 spans 14 residues. V dropped 4 bases and J dropped 5 bases, with 13 bases sitting between them. The V gene's germline CDR1 is SGHRS and CDR2 YFSETQ. The chain's CDR3 is CASSQENSNNEQFF. For the CDR3, the DNA is TGCGCCAGCAGCCAGGAGAATTCGAACAATGAGCAGTTCTTC.

The chain couples TRBV4-2 to TRBJ1-1, with a possible D match to TRBD1 (5 bases). Germline V gene lookup returns CDR1 LGHNA and CDR2 YNFKEQ. V gave up 0 bases and J gave up 4 bases, with 15 bases separating them. The CDR3 is made up of 16 amino acids. This chain's CDR3 is CASSQEATGRGTEAFF. The CDR3 DNA is TGTGCCAGCAGCCAAGAGGCGACGGGGCGAGGCACTGAAGCTTTCTTT.

There are a few counts of this clone. The chain couples TRBV14 to TRBJ2-7, with D maybe TRBD2 (6 bases). CDR1 and CDR2 (germline): SGHDN, FVKESK. CDR3 length equals 17 residues. Deletions cut 2 bases from V and 2 bases from J, with 19 bases between. The chain's CDR3 is CASSQRRAGIYPYEQYF. CDR3 coding DNA: TGTGCCAGCAGCCAACGACGAGCGGGCATATACCCCTACGAGCAGTACTTC.

The rearrangement links TRBV7-6 to TRBJ1-3; 7 bases align to TRBD1. Germline assignment: CDR1 SGHVS and CDR2 FNYEAQ. J gave up 1 base and V 5 bases, and 8 bases lay outside the gene matches. The CDR3 covers 16 residues. The CDR3 coding sequence is TGTGCCAGCAGCCCCCGACAGGGTGGGTCTGGAAACACCATATATTTT. This codes for CASSPRQGGSGNTIYF.

In this sample, this clone turned up a few times. This sequence joins TRBV5-1 and TRBJ2-1; a possible D gene is TRBD1 (7 bases). From germline, CDR1 is SGHRS and CDR2 YFSETQ. Between the trimmed V and J ends, which lost 4 bases and 2 bases, there was a span of 13 bases. This CDR3 is 15 amino acids long. In nucleotides, the CDR3 is TGCGCCAGCAGCGCGGGACAGATCCCCTACAATGAGCAGTTCTTC. This encodes CASSAGQIPYNEQFF.

This clone is a singleton in its sample. The V call is TRBV9, the J call TRBJ1-1; D call uncertain. The CDR3 covers 14 residues. Germline V CDR1 and CDR2: SGDLS, YYNGEE. V gave up 4 bases and J gave up 1 base, with 11 bases separating them. In DNA form, the CDR3 reads TGTGCCAGCAGCCCCCTGGTAGGGAACACTGAAGCTTTCTTT. Its translation: CASSPLVGNTEAFF.

The rearrangement joins TRBV3-1 (or the pseudogene TRBV3-2) to TRBJ2-5; D is perhaps TRBD1 (5 bases). The CDR3 runs 14 residues. Germline V gives CDR1 LGHDT, CDR2 YNNKEL (reference sequence). Trimming stripped 6 bases from V and 1 base from J, with 12 bases between. The CDR3 DNA sequence: TGTGCCAGCAGTCAATTAGACAGCCAAGAGACCCAGTACTTC. Residues: CASSQLDSQETQYF.

DNA for the CDR3: TGTGCCAGCAGCTTGGGGCCGAACACTGAAGCTTTCTTT. It translates to CASSLGPNTEAFF. The chain combines TRBV5-6 with TRBJ1-1; D gene ambiguous. Germline CDR1 and CDR2: SGHDT and YYEEEE. CDR3 size: 13 residues. V lost 0 bases and J 1 base, leaving 4 bases between the germline ends.

The chain carries TRBV7-9 and TRBJ2-5; D assignment may be TRBD1 or TRBD2 (6 bases each). The CDR3 contains 16 residues. Germline values: CDR1 SEHNR, CDR2 FQNEAQ (reference sequence). V lost 1 base, J lost 2 bases, and 14 bases lay in between. CDR3 sequence (DNA): TGTGCCAGCAGCTTAGGGGGGGCGGCCCTACAAGAGACCCAGTACTTC. It is translated as CASSLGGAALQETQYF.

In this sample, this clone turned up many times. This chain joins TRBV25-1 and TRBJ1-2; D may be TRBD1 (5 bases). The CDR3 runs to 15 residues. V lost 2 bases and J lost 4, with 14 bases in between. Germline CDR1 is MGHDK and CDR2 is SYGVNS. DNA of the CDR3: TGTGCCAGCAGTGAAGATTGGCAGGGATCCTATGGCTACACCTTC. Encoded protein: CASSEDWQGSYGYTF.

The CDR3 coding sequence is TGTGCCAGCAGTGGGACAGGGGATGGAGCTTTCTTT. Translation: CASSGTGDGAFF. The chain carries TRBV2 and TRBJ1-1; 9 bases fit TRBD1. Germline CDR1 is SNHLY and CDR2 is FYNNEI. The junction had 4 bases not matched to a gene; V was cut back by 4 bases and J by 10 bases. The CDR3 totals 12 residues.

The rearrangement links TRBV11-2 to TRBJ1-1, with a possible D match to TRBD1 (5 bases). The CDR3 extends over 14 amino acids. V lost 2 bases and J 3 bases, leaving 10 bases between the germline ends. The germline V gene encodes CDR1 SGHAT and CDR2 FQNNGV. The CDR3, as DNA: TGTGCCAGCAGCTTACCAGGGAGCGACACTGAAGCTTTCTTT. It codes for CASSLPGSDTEAFF. Using reference TRBV11-2 and TRBJ1-1 for the parts outside the CDR3, the full variable domain is EAGVAQSPRYKIIEKRQSVAFWCNPISGHATLYWYQQILGQGPKLLIQFQNNGVVDDSQLPKDRFSAERLKGVDSTLKIQPAKLEDSAVYLCASSLPGSDTEAFFGQGTRLTVV.

The gene calls are TRBV5-6 and TRBJ1-2; 9 nucleotides match TRBD1. J lost 8 bases, V lost 3 bases, and 11 bases had no gene match. The germline CDR1 and CDR2 sequences are SGHDT and YYEEEE. The CDR3 totals 15 residues. The CDR3, as DNA: TGTGCCAGCAGCTGGGGGGACAGGGAGGCCTTCGGCTACACCTTC. It specifies CASSWGDREAFGYTF.